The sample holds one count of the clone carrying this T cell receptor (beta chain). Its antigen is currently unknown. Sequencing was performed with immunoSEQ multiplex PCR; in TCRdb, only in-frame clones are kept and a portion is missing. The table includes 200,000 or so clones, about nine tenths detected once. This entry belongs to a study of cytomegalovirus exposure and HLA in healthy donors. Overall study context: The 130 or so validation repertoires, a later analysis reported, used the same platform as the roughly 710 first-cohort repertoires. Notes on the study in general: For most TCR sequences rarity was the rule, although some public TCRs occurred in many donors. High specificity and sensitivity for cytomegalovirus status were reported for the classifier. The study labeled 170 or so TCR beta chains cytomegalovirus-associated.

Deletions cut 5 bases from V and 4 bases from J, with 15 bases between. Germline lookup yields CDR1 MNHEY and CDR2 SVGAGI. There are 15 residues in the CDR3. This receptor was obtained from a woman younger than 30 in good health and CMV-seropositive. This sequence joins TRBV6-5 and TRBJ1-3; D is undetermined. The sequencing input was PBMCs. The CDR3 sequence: CASSPVRHIGNTIYF. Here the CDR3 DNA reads TGTGCCAGCAGTCCCGTTCGACATATCGGAAACACCATATATTTT.